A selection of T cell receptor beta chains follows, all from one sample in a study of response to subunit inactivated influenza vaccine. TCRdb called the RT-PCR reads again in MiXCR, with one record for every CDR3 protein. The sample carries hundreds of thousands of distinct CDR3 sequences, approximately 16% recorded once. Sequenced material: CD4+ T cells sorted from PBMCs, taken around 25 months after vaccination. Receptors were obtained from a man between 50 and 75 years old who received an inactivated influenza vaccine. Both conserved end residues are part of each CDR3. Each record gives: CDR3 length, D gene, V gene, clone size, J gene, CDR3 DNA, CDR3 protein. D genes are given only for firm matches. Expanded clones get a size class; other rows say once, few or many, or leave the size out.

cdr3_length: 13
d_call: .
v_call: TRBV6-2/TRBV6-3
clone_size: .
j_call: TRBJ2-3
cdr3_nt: TGTGCCAGCCGACCCGGGGGTACAGATACGCAGTATTTT
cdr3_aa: CASRPGGTDTQYF

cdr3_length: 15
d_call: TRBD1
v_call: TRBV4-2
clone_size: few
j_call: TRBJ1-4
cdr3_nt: TGTGCCAGCAGCCAGACGGACAGGGGAAGGGAAAAACTGTTTTTT
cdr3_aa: CASSQTDRGREKLFF

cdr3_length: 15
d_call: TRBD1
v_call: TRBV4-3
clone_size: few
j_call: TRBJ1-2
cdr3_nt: TGCGCCAGCAGCCAGGGACAGGATAATTCTATGGACTACACCTTC
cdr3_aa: CASSQGQDNSMDYTF

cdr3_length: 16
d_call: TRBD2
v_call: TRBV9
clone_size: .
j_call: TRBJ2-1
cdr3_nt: TGTGCCAGCAGCGGGACTAGCGGGGGGGCCTCCAATGAGCAGTTCTTC
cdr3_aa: CASSGTSGGASNEQFF

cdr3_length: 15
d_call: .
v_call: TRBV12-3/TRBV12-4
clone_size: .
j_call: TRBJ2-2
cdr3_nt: TGTGCCAGCAGTTTACTCGGGAGTGGTACCGGGGAGCTGTTTTTT
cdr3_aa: CASSLLGSGTGELFF

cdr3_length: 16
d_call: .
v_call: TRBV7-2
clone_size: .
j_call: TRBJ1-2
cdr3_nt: TGTGCCAGCAGCTTAGGGGGATCGACAAGAACATATGGCTACACCTTC
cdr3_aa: CASSLGGSTRTYGYTF

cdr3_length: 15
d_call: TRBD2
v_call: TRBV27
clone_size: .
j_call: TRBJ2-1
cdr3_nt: TGTGCCAGCAGGGCGAGGACTAGCGAGTACAATGAGCAGTTCTTC
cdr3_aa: CASRARTSEYNEQFF

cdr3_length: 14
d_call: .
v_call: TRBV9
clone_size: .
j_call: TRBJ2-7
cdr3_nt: TGTGCCAGCAGCGTAGAAGGCAGTGCCTACGAGCAGTACTTC
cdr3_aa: CASSVEGSAYEQYF

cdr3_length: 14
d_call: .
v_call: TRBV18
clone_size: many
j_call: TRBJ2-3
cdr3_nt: TGCGCCAGCAGCCCGGGACTTAACACAGATACGCAGTATTTT
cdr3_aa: CASSPGLNTDTQYF

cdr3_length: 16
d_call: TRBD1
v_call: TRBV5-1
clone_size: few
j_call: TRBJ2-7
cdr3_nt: TGCGCCAGCAGCTTGAAGTCGGGACAGGGGAACTACGAGCAGTACTTC
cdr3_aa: CASSLKSGQGNYEQYF

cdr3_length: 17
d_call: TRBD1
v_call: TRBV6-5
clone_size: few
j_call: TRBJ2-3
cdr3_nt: TGTGCCAGCAGTTACACAGCGACCGGGACAGGAACAGATACGCAGTATTTT
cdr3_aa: CASSYTATGTGTDTQYF

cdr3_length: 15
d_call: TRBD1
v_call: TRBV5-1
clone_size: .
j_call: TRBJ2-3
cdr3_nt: TGCGCCAGCAGCTTAGACAGGGGGCGTATAGATACGCAGTATTTT
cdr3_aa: CASSLDRGRIDTQYF

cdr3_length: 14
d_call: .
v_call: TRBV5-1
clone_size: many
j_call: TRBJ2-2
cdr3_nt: TGCGCCAGCAGCGTGACTACGAACACCGGGGAGCTGTTTTTT
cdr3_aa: CASSVTTNTGELFF

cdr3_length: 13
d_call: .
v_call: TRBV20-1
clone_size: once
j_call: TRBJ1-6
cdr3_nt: TGCAGTGCTAGAGATCTTTGGGATTCACCCCTCCACTTT
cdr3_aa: CSARDLWDSPLHF

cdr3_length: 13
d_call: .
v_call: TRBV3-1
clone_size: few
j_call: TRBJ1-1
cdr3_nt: TGTGCCAGCGTCCAGGGGCTTGGCACTGAAGCTTTCTTT
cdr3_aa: CASVQGLGTEAFF

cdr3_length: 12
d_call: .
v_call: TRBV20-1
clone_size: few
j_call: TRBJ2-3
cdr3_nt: TGCAGCCACCTCGTTTTGGTCGATACGCAGTATTTT
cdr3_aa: CSHLVLVDTQYF

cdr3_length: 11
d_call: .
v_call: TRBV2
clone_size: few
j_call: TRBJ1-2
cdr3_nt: TGTGCCAGCGGCGAGACAGCCATCTACACCTTC
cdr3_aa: CASGETAIYTF

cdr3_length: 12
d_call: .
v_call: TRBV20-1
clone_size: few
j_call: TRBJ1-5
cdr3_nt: TGCAGTGCTAGTGGCAGCGATCAGCCCCAGCATTTT
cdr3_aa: CSASGSDQPQHF

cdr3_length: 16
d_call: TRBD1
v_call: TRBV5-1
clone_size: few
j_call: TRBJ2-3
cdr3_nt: TGCGCCAGCAGCTTGGGACAGGGGGCACGGGCAGATACGCAGTATTTT
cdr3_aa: CASSLGQGARADTQYF

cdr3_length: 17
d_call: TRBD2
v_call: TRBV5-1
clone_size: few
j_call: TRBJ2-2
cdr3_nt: TGCGCCAGCAGCCAACGTTCTAGCGGAGCTAACACCGGGGAGCTGTTTTTT
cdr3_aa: CASSQRSSGANTGELFF

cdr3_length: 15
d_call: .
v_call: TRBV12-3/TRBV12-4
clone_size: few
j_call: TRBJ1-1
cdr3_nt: TGTGCCAGCAGTTTAGCCGTAGGGGGTGTCACTGAAGCTTTCTTT
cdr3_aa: CASSLAVGGVTEAFF

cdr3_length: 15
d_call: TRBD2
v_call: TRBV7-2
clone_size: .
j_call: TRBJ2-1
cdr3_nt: TGTGCCAGCAGCTTAGTAGCGGGAGGGAACAATGAGCAGTTCTTC
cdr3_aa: CASSLVAGGNNEQFF

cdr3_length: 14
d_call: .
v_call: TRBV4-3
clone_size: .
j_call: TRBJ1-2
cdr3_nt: TGCGCCAGCAGCCAAGAGCGGGGGAACTATGGCTACACCTTC
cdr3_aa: CASSQERGNYGYTF

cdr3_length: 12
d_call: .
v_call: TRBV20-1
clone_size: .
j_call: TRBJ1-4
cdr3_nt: TGCAGTGCTCCCTCTCTAGGGGGAAAACTGTTTTTT
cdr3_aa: CSAPSLGGKLFF

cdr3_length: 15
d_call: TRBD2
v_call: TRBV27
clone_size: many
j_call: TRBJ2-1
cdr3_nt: TGTGCCAGCAGTAATTTTCGGACTAGCTACAATGAGCAGTTCTTC
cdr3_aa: CASSNFRTSYNEQFF